This T cell receptor beta chain was obtained from a study of blood T cell repertoires in COVID-19. About the research overall: Collection of acute and convalescent COVID-19 samples took place in the United States, Italy and Spain. Sources were T cells, B-cell-depleted T cells, or PBMCs; the material itself was cDNA or gDNA.

As processed by the authors: By means of reference gene primer amplification, nucleated cell counts were estimated. Produced via immunoSEQ multiplex PCR; TCRdb's table is partial and in-frame only. From that table come the V and J calls and clone size; the DNA was used to work out D and trimming. Of tens of thousands of clones in the sample, just under 80% were seen once. Sequenced: peripheral blood. The receptor comes from an elderly man with active or convalescent COVID-19.

The chain's CDR3 is CASSFKSGQGVNEQFF. DNA for the CDR3: TGTGCCAGCAGCTTTAAATCGGGACAGGGTGTAAATGAGCAGTTCTTC. The chain employs TRBV7-3 and TRBJ2-1, with 9 nucleotides matching TRBD1. V dropped 3 bases and J dropped 7; count of bases not matched to a gene: 10. The V gene's germline CDR1 is SGHTA and CDR2 FQGTGA. This CDR3 region has 16 residues.